The 11 T cell receptor beta chains below were found in one sample sequenced in a study of blood T cells in healthy people across ages. With a J-beta primer mix and a sample-barcoded 5' primer, a second PCR ran 7 to 11 cycles. TCRdb recomputed calls from the 5' RACE reads with MiXCR, one row per CDR3 protein. Seen here are around 1,900,000 distinct CDR3 sequences, around 40% observed once, and the top ten hold roughly 23%. Sequenced input: blood. Source of these receptors: a human donor in good health.

This clonotype has a handful of counts. The gene calls are TRBV7-2 and TRBJ2-5; a possible D gene is TRBD1 (8 bases). CDR1 SGHTA and CDR2 FQGNSA come from the germline V gene. V was clipped by 5 bases and J by 5 bases, with 15 bases between them. CDR3 length: 14 residues. The DNA of the CDR3 is TGTGCCAGCAGCGCTACACAGGGGGGGGAGACCCAGTACTTC. This encodes CASSATQGGETQYF.

This clonotype has ten or more counts. DNA for the CDR3: TGCAGTGCTCGGACTTCTCAAGAGACCCAGTACTTC. Its translation: CSARTSQETQYF. V is TRBV20-1 and J is TRBJ2-5, with a possible D match to TRBD2 (5 bases). The length of the CDR3 is 12 residues. The V gene's germline CDR1 is DFQATT and CDR2 SNEGSKA (reference sequence). V was shortened by 5 bases and J by 2 bases, with 9 bases between the two germline ends.

This clonotype occurred a few times. This rearrangement joins TRBV4-3 to TRBJ2-7; 10 bases agree with TRBD2. This CDR3 comprises 15 residues. Unmatched junction bases numbered 4, after V lost 1 base and J lost 4 bases. The germline CDR1 and CDR2 sequences are LGHNA and YSLEER. This CDR3 is CASSQGRTSGYEQYF. CDR3 DNA: TGCGCCAGCAGCCAAGGACGGACTAGCGGTTACGAGCAGTACTTC.

This rearrangement joins TRBV5-1 to TRBJ1-5; the D gene is possibly TRBD1 (5 bases). The germline V gene encodes CDR1 SGHRS and CDR2 YFSETQ. CDR3 size: 15 residues. V was pared by 5 bases and J by 1 base, with 13 bases between. The CDR3 coding sequence is TGCGCCAGCAGTTCAGACCCAGGGAGCAATCAGCCCCAGCATTTT. Protein product: CASSSDPGSNQPQHF.

This clonotype occurred a few times. Its ends do not fully match the called genes, so a read error is possible. This chain connects TRBV6-6 to TRBJ1-1; unclear D gene. Per germline, CDR1 MNHNY and CDR2 SVGAGI (reference sequence). The CDR3 sequence is 15 residues long. CDR3 sequence reads: CASSPVILTNTEAFF. In nucleotides, the CDR3 is TGTGCCAGCAGTCCAGTTATCTTGACGAACACTGAGGCTTTCTTT.

This clonotype was seen only a few times. This chain links TRBV7-2 with TRBJ2-1, with D perhaps matching TRBD2 (6 bases). This CDR3 has 14 residues. The germline V gene encodes CDR1 SGHTA and CDR2 FQGNSA. Trimming removed 2 bases from V and 5 bases from J, with 10 bases in between. Here the CDR3 reads CASSLTGGHNEQFF. CDR3 coding DNA: TGTGCCAGCAGCTTAACCGGGGGACACAATGAGCAGTTCTTC.

At least ten counts were recorded for this clonotype. The chain recombines TRBV28 with TRBJ1-2; the D gene is possibly TRBD1 (5 bases). The CDR3 runs 14 residues. Germline V gene lookup returns CDR1 MDHEN and CDR2 SYDVKM. The V and J ends lost 3 bases and 8 bases respectively, with 16 bases between them. The DNA for the CDR3 is TGTGCCAGCAGTTTTAAGGGACTGCTTGGCGGCTACACCTTC. Protein sequence: CASSFKGLLGGYTF.

In regard to this clonotype: An end of the junction differs from the germline gene, which may be a read error. The rearrangement uses TRBV13 and TRBJ2-3; tentative D call: TRBD1 (6 bases). The CDR3 totals 11 residues. Per the germline V gene, CDR1 is PRHDT and CDR2 is FYEKMQ (reference sequence). The CDR3, as DNA: TGTACCAGCAGCCAGGGGGATACGCAGTATTTT. Translating gives CTSSQGDTQYF.

The chain joins TRBV30 to TRBJ2-7; possible D gene TRBD2, 6 bases. This CDR3 is built from 11 residues. Trimming cost V 4 bases and J 4 bases, with 8 bases left between them. CDR1 and CDR2 (germline): GTSNPN, SVGIG (reference sequence). DNA for the CDR3: TGTGCCTGGACGGGGACTTACGAGCAGTACTTC. Translation gives CAWTGTYEQYF. Full variable domain (remainder filled in from reference TRBV30 and TRBJ2-7): SQTIHQWPATLVQPVGSPLSLECTVEGTSNPNLYWYRQAAGRGLQLLFYSVGIGQISSEVPQNLSASRPQDRQFILSSKKLLLSDSGFYLCAWTGTYEQYFGPGTRLTVT.

This clonotype turned up a few times. CDR3 DNA sequence: TGTGCCAGCAGTCGCCGGGCCTTAGGAGGTTATGGCTACACCTTC. Its translation is CASSRRALGGYGYTF. The chain combines TRBV7-8 with TRBJ1-2; no firm D call. Germline V gives CDR1 SGHVS, CDR2 FQNEAQ. Trimming left V 6 bases short and J 5 bases short, with 19 bases between. The CDR3 totals 15 residues.

The chain combines TRBV25-1 with TRBJ2-7; weak D call: TRBD1 (6 bases). This CDR3 contains 17 residues. The germline CDR1 and CDR2 sequences are MGHDK and SYGVNS. V gave up 1 base and J gave up 6 bases, with 22 bases separating them. The CDR3 nucleotides are TGTGCCAGCAGTGAATTTTGGGTGACAGGAGAGATTTCCGAGCAGTACTTC. As protein: CASSEFWVTGEISEQYF.